A selection of T cell receptor beta chains follows, all from one sample in a study of CD8+ T cells in alopecia areata. Sequencing was performed with immunoSEQ multiplex PCR; in TCRdb, only in-frame clones are kept and a portion is missing. The data hold more than 150,000 clones, with about 51% observed a single time. Source: CD8+ T cells sorted from blood, taken at approximately week 51, from a patient treated with tofacitinib. These receptors came from a human donor with alopecia areata. The CDR3 runs from the conserved cysteine through the conserved F or W. The D gene is left open where the match is weak. Clone size is shown for a subset of rows, as once, few, many or a class of expanded clone.

D,size,J,V,DNA,CDR3
-,-,TRBJ2-2,TRBV5-4,TGTGCCAGCAGCTTGGGACCGCTGAACACCGGGGAGCTGTTTTTT,CASSLGPLNTGELFF
TRBD1,-,TRBJ2-7,TRBV27,TGTGCCAGCAGATGGGGCGGGACAGGAAACTACGAGCAGTACTTC,CASRWGGTGNYEQYF
TRBD2,-,TRBJ2-3,TRBV10-3,TGTGCCATCAGTGCTATCGGTAGCGGGGTTAGAGATACGCAGTATTTT,CAISAIGSGVRDTQYF
-,few,TRBJ1-4,TRBV5-1,TGCGCCAGCAGCTTGAGGTGGGCAGGGGAACTGTTTTTT,CASSLRWAGELFF
-,-,TRBJ2-7,TRBV5-1,TGCGCCAGCAGCTTGACAGAGTCCTACGAGCAGTACTTC,CASSLTESYEQYF
TRBD2,-,TRBJ2-5,TRBV5-4,TGTGCCAGCAGCTTGGCTGGCGGGGGGGCGGTTAGGGAGACCCAGTACTTC,CASSLAGGGAVRETQYF
TRBD2,-,TRBJ2-5,TRBV29-1,TGCAGCGTTGTTAGCGGGGGTAAAGAGACCCAGTACTTC,CSVVSGGKETQYF
TRBD2,-,TRBJ2-7,TRBV15,TGTGCCACCAGCAGAGAGACTAGCGGGGGAACCGAGCAGTACTTC,CATSRETSGGTEQYF
-,-,TRBJ2-5,TRBV11-2,TGTGCCAGCAGCTTAGCAGGCCCAGAAGAGACCCAGTACTTC,CASSLAGPEETQYF
-,-,TRBJ1-4,TRBV11-2,TGTGCCAGCAGCTTAGCCGCCAAGACCTATGAAAAACTGTTTTTT,CASSLAAKTYEKLFF
-,-,TRBJ2-7,TRBV2,TGTGCCAGCAGGGATGACATCTCCTACGAGCAGTACTTC,CASRDDISYEQYF
-,-,TRBJ1-2,TRBV25-1,TGTGCCAGCAGTGATATCCTTAACTATGGCTACACCTTC,CASSDILNYGYTF
TRBD2,once,TRBJ2-7,TRBV6-5,TGTGCCAGCAGCCCCGGACTAGTGAGCTACGAGCAGTACTTC,CASSPGLVSYEQYF
-,-,TRBJ2-7,TRBV5-1,TGCGCCAGCAGCTGGACACTACAGACCTACGAGCAGTACTTC,CASSWTLQTYEQYF
TRBD1,-,TRBJ2-7,TRBV6-5,TGTGCCAGCAAGGACAGGGTGTCCTACGAGCAGTACTTC,CASKDRVSYEQYF
-,few,TRBJ2-3,TRBV6-5,TGTGCCAGCAGTTTTGCCCTACCTTCGGATACGCAGTATTTT,CASSFALPSDTQYF
TRBD1,few,TRBJ1-3,TRBV7-2,TGTGCCAGCAGCTCAGGGACAGGGGGCTCTGGAAACACCATATATTTT,CASSSGTGGSGNTIYF
-,-,TRBJ1-2,TRBV29-1,TGCAGCGTTCTAGAGGGGTCAGGCTACACCTTC,CSVLEGSGYTF
-,once,TRBJ1-1,TRBV5-1,TGCGCCAGCAGCTTGGGACAGGCCTTGAACACTGAAGCTTTCTTT,CASSLGQALNTEAFF
TRBD2,-,TRBJ2-2,TRBV29-1,TGCAGCGTGTCAGGCGGGGGGCTGGACACCGGGGAGCTGTTTTTT,CSVSGGGLDTGELFF
-,-,TRBJ1-1,TRBV5-1,TGCGCCAGCAAGGCAGGAAACACTGAAGCTTTCTTT,CASKAGNTEAFF
-,few,TRBJ1-5,TRBV13,TGTGCCAGCAGCTTGGGATGGGGCAGTCAGCCCCAGCATTTT,CASSLGWGSQPQHF
-,-,TRBJ1-4,TRBV2,TGTGCCAGCAGTGACTTCGGCCAGGCGCACCAGGTATTTTTT,CASSDFGQAHQVFF
-,-,TRBJ1-2,TRBV4-1,TGCGCCAGCAGCCAGGACGCTGGGAGTAGCTCTGGCTACACCTTC,CASSQDAGSSSGYTF
TRBD2,-,TRBJ2-3,TRBV4-2,TGTGCCAGCAGCCAAGGGGCGACTAGCGGGGGCACAGATACGCAGTATTTT,CASSQGATSGGTDTQYF
-,few,TRBJ2-7,TRBV10-3,TGTGCCATCAGGGTTGGCATCTCCTACGAGCAGTACTTC,CAIRVGISYEQYF
-,once,TRBJ2-1,TRBV7-9,TGTGCCAGCAGCGCCGACAGGGAGGCCGACAATGAGCAGTTCTTC,CASSADREADNEQFF
-,-,TRBJ2-7,TRBV5-1,TGCGCCAGCAGCCGGGGCACCTACGAGCAGTACTTC,CASSRGTYEQYF
-,-,TRBJ2-5,TRBV5-1,TGCGCCAGCGCCCCTCAGGGGAAGGGAGAGACCCAGTACTTC,CASAPQGKGETQYF
-,-,TRBJ1-6,TRBV15,TGTGCCACCAGCCAGGGGCTTAATAATTCACCCCTCCACTTT,CATSQGLNNSPLHF
TRBD1,-,TRBJ1-1,TRBV27,TGTGCCAGCAGTTTAGTGGGGACAGGGAACACTGAAGCTTTCTTT,CASSLVGTGNTEAFF
TRBD1,once,TRBJ1-6,TRBV9,TGTGCCAGCAGCGCTCCCGGGACAGGGGAGGGTTCACCCCTCCACTTT,CASSAPGTGEGSPLHF
TRBD1,-,TRBJ2-2,TRBV4-1,TGCGCCAGCAGTACTAGGCAGGGGGCGTCTTACGGGGAGCTGTTTTTT,CASSTRQGASYGELFF
-,-,TRBJ2-5,TRBV10-1,TGCGCCAGCAGTGACCCTGGGGAGACCCAGTACTTC,CASSDPGETQYF
-,-,TRBJ2-1,TRBV13,TGTGCCAGCAGCTCCGCTTCGGGAGTCAATGAGCAGTTCTTC,CASSSASGVNEQFF
-,-,TRBJ1-1,TRBV29-1,TGCAGCGCCCAAGGGGGTATGGACACTGAAGCTTTCTTT,CSAQGGMDTEAFF
TRBD1,-,TRBJ1-4,TRBV7-9,TGTGCCAGCAGTCGGGACAGGGGGCTCCCAGAAGAACTGTTTTTT,CASSRDRGLPEELFF
-,-,TRBJ1-5,TRBV30,TGTGCCTGGAGTGCGGGGAGCAATCAGCCCCAGCATTTT,CAWSAGSNQPQHF
-,few,TRBJ2-1,TRBV27,TGTGCCAGCAGTCCCTTAGGACAGTACAATGAGCAGTTCTTC,CASSPLGQYNEQFF
-,few,TRBJ1-1,TRBV7-2,TGTGCCAGCAGCTCTGACAACATGAACACTGAAGCTTTCTTT,CASSSDNMNTEAFF
-,-,TRBJ2-6,TRBV15,TGTGCCACCAGCAGCCGGGAGTTTATCTCTGGGGCCAACGTCCTGACTTTC,CATSSREFISGANVLTF
-,-,TRBJ2-5,TRBV30,TGTGCCTGGAGTCCCGACGGCACGGGGGAGTGGGAGACCCAGTACTTC,CAWSPDGTGEWETQYF
-,-,TRBJ2-7,TRBV29-1,TGCAGCGTTGAAGATATTTTTGGGCAGTCCTTC,CSVEDIFGQSF
-,-,TRBJ1-1,TRBV9,TGTGCCAGCAGCCGATTGTACACTGAAGCTTTCTTT,CASSRLYTEAFF
TRBD1,few,TRBJ1-1,TRBV27,TGTGCCAGCAGTTTCCGGACAGGGAACACTGAAGCTTTCTTT,CASSFRTGNTEAFF
-,-,TRBJ2-7,TRBV5-6,TGTGCCAGCAGCCGGGGATCAGGGATCCACGAGCAGTACTTC,CASSRGSGIHEQYF
TRBD1,-,TRBJ1-2,TRBV4-2,TGTGCCAGCAGCCAACAGGGGGCGCGCGACTATGGCTACACCTTC,CASSQQGARDYGYTF
-,few,TRBJ1-1,TRBV29-1,TGCAGCGTGGAGCCAATTGGCACTGAAGCTTTCTTT,CSVEPIGTEAFF
TRBD1,-,TRBJ2-7,TRBV6-1,TGTGCCAGCAGCGAGGGACAGCCGGTCCTCGAGCAGTACTTC,CASSEGQPVLEQYF
-,-,TRBJ1-2,TRBV9,TGTGCCAGCAGCGTAGGTAGGGATCACTATGGCTACACCTTC,CASSVGRDHYGYTF
-,few,TRBJ2-7,TRBV5-6,TGTGCCAGCAGCTTTCCAGGGATCAACTACGAGCAGTACTTC,CASSFPGINYEQYF
-,-,TRBJ1-5,TRBV4-1,TGCGCCAGCAGCCAAGAGGGAGGTCCGGTTCAGCCCCAGCATTTT,CASSQEGGPVQPQHF